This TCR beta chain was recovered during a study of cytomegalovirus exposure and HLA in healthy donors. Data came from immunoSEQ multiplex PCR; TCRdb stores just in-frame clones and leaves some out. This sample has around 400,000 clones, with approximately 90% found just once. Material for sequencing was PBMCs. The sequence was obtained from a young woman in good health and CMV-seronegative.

The CDR3 sequence is CASSQEEREIPDTQYF. The CDR3 bases are TGTGCCAGCAGCCAAGAAGAGCGGGAGATCCCAGATACGCAGTATTTT. The genes are TRBV14 and TRBJ2-3, with 8 bases fitting TRBD2. Germline assignment: CDR1 SGHDN and CDR2 FVKESK. The CDR3 is made up of 16 amino acids. Trimming at V came to 0 bases and at J to 4 bases, leaving 6 bases not matched to a gene.